This T cell receptor (beta chain) came from a study of cytomegalovirus exposure and HLA in healthy donors. Study information: The 120 validation repertoires used the same platform as the approximately 700 first-cohort repertoires (as reported by a later analysis).

Study-level points and caveats: First-cohort TCR clusters were later found to tend to co-occur in the approximately 120 validation repertoires. Investigators reported some 150 TCR beta chains as tied to cytomegalovirus. Most TCR sequences were uncommon, yet certain public TCRs appeared in many donors.

V lost 5 bases to trimming and J lost 5 bases; unmatched junction nucleotides: 2. CDR3 size: 12 residues. CDR1 is MDHEN, CDR2 SYDVKM, per germline. A remark on this clone: The antigen remains undetermined.

The assay was immunoSEQ multiplex PCR, and TCRdb's table has in-frame clones only and misses some. The sample includes hundreds of thousands of clones, roughly 80% of them seen just once. The TCR was taken from a woman younger than 30 in good health and CMV-seronegative. V usage is TRBV28 and J usage is TRBJ2-5; 7 positions agree with TRBD2. Sequenced material: PBMCs. CDR3 sequence (DNA): TGTGCCAGCAGTACGGGAGGCGAGACCCAGTACTTC. Encoded protein: CASSTGGETQYF. Looking up the rest from reference TRBV28 and TRBJ2-5 gives the full variable domain: DVKVTQSSRYLVKRTGEKVFLECVQDMDHENMFWYRQDPGLGLRLIYFSYDVKMKEKGDIPEGYSVSREKKERFSLILESASTNQTSMYLCASSTGGETQYFGPGTRLLVL.